This T cell receptor (beta chain) appears in the sequencing data of a study of tumor and adjacent non-tumor tissue in lung cancer. Turning to the study itself: Samples averaged around 3.9 million productive TCRbeta reads each.

Looked up from germline, CDR1 is MNHEY and CDR2 is SVGEGT. This CDR3 contains 12 residues. The germline V and J ends were trimmed by 6 bases and 7 bases, with 12 bases remaining between them. The library came from three nested PCR rounds adapted from ARM-PCR protocols. TCRdb re-derived calls from the multiplex PCR reads in MiXCR, one entry per CDR3 protein. This sample has 60,000 to 85,000 distinct CDR3 sequences, with around 86% found just once. This clonotype has more than one count but fewer than ten. This sample's RNA came from whole unsorted tissue. The source is a woman between 50 and 59 years old with non-small cell lung cancer. V gene TRBV6-2 or TRBV6-3 combines with J gene TRBJ2-5; a weak D match, TRBD2 (5 bases). The sample was lung tumor tissue. CDR3 DNA sequence: TGTGCCAGCAGAGTAGCGCGGGTGACCCAGTACTTC. This gives the protein CASRVARVTQYF.